This entry describes one TCR beta chain. The antigen is not known. The study ran its PCR with 60 Vbeta and 13 Jbeta primers. The repertoire was sequenced with immunoSEQ multiplex PCR; TCRdb's copy has only in-frame clones and lacks some. This table has roughly 200,000 clones, more than 60% appearing once. V gave up 3 bases and J gave up 3 bases, with 12 bases separating them. CDR1 and CDR2 from the germline V gene are SEHNR and FQNEAQ (reference sequence). CDR3 length: 14 residues. This entry belongs to a study of cytomegalovirus exposure and HLA in healthy donors. Broader study findings: Some V segments (TRBV6-2 and TRBV6-3 among them) were excluded as indistinguishable. Earlier analysis yielded a pattern in which most TCR beta V segments were productive about 87% or about 30% of the time. Roughly even sequencing depth across donors was the assumption behind the presence/absence analyses.

This sequence originates from a woman between 55 and 75 years old in good health and CMV-seropositive. Sequenced: PBMCs. The rearrangement uses TRBV7-9 and TRBJ2-7; the D gene is possibly TRBD2 (6 bases). The CDR3 bases are TGTGCCAGCAGCTTTACTGACGGGAGCTACGAGCAGTACTTC. It codes for CASSFTDGSYEQYF.